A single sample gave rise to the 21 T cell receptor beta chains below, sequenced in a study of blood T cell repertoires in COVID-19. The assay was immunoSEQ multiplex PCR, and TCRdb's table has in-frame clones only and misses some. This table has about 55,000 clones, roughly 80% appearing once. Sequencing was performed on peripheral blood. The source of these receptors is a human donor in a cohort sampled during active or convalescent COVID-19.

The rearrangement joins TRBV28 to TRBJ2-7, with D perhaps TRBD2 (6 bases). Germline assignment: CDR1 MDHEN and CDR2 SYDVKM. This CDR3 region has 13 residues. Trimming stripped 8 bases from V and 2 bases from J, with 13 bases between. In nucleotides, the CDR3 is TGTGCCAGCGCCGGGACTGCCCCCTACGAGCAGTACTTC. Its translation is CASAGTAPYEQYF.

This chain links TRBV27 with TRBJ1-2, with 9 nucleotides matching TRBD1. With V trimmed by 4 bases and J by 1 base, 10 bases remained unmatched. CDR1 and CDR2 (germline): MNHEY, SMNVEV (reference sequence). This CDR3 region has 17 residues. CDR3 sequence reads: CASSSGTGTSSNYGYTF. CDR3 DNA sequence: TGTGCCAGCAGTTCCGGGACAGGGACTTCTAGTAACTATGGCTACACCTTC.

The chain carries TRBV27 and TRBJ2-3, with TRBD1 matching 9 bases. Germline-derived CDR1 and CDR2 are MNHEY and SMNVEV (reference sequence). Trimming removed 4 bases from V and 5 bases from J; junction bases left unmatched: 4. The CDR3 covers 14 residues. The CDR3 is CASSSPDRGDTQYF. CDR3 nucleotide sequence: TGTGCCAGCAGTTCCCCGGACAGGGGAGATACGCAGTATTTT.

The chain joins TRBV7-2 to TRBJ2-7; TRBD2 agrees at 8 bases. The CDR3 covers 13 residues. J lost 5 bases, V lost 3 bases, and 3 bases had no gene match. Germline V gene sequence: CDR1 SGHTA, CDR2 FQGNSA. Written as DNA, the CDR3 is TGTGCCAGCAGCTTCGGGGGGGGGCACGAGCAGTACTTC. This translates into CASSFGGGHEQYF.

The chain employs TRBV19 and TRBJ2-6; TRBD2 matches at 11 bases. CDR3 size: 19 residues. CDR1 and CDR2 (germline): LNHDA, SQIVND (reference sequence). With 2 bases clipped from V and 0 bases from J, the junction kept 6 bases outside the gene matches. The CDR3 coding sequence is TGTGCCAGTAGTATAACTAGCGGGGGCGCTAGCTCTGGGGCCAACGTCCTGACTTTC. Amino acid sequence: CASSITSGGASSGANVLTF.

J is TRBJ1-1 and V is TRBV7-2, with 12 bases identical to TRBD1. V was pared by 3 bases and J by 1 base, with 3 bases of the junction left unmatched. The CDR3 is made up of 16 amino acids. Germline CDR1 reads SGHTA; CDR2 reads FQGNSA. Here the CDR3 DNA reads TGTGCCAGCAGCTTGGGACAGGGGGCATCGAACACTGAAGCTTTCTTT. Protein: CASSLGQGASNTEAFF.

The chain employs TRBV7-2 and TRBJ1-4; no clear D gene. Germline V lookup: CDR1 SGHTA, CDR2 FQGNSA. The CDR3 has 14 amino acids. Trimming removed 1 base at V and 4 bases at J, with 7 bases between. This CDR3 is CASSLVRDNEKLFF. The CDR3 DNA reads TGTGCCAGCAGCTTAGTCCGGGATAATGAAAAACTGTTTTTT.

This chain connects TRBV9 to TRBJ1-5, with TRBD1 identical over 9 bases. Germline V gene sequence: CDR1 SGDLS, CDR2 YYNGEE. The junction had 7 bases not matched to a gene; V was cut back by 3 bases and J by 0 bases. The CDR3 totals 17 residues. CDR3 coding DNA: TGTGCCAGCAGCGCGGGACAGGGAGGCTATAGCAATCAGCCCCAGCATTTT. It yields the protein CASSAGQGGYSNQPQHF.

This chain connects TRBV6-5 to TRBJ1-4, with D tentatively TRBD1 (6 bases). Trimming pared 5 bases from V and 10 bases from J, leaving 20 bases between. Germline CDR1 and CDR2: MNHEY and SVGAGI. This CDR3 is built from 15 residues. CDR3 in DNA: TGTGCCAGCAGTAGCTACAGGGTTTATAAGGGAAAACTGTTTTTT. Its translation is CASSSYRVYKGKLFF.

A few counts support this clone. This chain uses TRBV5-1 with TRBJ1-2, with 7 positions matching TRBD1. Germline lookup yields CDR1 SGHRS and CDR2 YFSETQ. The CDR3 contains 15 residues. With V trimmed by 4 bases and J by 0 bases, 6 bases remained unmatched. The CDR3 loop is CASSTRDRSNYGYTF. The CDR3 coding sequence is TGCGCCAGCAGCACCCGGGACAGATCTAACTATGGCTACACCTTC.

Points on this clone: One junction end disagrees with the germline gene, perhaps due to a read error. CDR3 bases: TGTGCCAGCAGCCCCTTATGGGAGGCCGTAAGCACCGATACGCAGTATTTT. It encodes CASSPLWEAVSTDTQYF. The chain employs TRBV7-9 and TRBJ2-3, with D possibly matching TRBD2 (6 bases). The CDR3 consists of 17 residues. Germline CDR1 SEHNR, CDR2 FQNEAQ (reference sequence).

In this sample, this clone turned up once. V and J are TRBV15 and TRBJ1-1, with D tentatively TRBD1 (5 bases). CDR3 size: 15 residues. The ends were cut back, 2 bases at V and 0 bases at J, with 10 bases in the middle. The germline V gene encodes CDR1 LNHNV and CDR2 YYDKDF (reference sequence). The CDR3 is CATSRSQGMNTEAFF. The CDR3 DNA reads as TGTGCCACCAGCAGATCCCAGGGCATGAACACTGAAGCTTTCTTT.

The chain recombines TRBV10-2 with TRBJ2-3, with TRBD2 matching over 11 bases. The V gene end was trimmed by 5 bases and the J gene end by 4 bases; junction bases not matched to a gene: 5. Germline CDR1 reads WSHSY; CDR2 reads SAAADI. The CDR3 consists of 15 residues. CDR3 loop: CASSPASGGPDTQYF. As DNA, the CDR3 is TGCGCCAGCAGTCCAGCTAGCGGGGGGCCAGATACGCAGTATTTT.

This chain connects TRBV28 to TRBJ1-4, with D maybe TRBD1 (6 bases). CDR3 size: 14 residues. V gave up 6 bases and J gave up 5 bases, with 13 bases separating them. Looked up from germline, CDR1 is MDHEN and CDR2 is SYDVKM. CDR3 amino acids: CASSPRTVNEKLFF. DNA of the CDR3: TGTGCCAGCAGCCCCCGGACAGTAAATGAAAAACTGTTTTTT.

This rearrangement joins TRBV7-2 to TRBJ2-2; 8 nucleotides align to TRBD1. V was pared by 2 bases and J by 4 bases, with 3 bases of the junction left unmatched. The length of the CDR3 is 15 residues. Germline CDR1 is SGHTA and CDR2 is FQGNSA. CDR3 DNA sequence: TGTGCCAGCAGCTTAAACCAGGGGGCCACCGGGGAGCTGTTTTTT. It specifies CASSLNQGATGELFF. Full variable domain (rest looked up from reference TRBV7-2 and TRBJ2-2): GAGVSQSPSNKVTEKGKDVELRCDPISGHTALYWYRQSLGQGLEFLIYFQGNSAPDKSGLPSDRFSAERTGGSVSTLTIQRTQQEDSAVYLCASSLNQGATGELFFGEGSRLTVL.

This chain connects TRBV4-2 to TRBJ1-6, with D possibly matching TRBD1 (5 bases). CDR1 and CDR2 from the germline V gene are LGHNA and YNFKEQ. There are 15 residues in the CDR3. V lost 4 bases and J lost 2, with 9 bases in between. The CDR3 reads CASSRSGAYNSPLHF. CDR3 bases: TGTGCCAGCAGCCGTTCGGGGGCCTATAATTCACCCCTCCACTTT.

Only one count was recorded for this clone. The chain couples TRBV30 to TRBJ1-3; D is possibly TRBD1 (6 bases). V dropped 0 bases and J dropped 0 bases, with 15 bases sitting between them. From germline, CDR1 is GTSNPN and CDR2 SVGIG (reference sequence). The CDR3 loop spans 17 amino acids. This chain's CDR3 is CAWSVSGGSRSGNTIYF. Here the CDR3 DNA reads TGTGCCTGGAGTGTATCTGGGGGCAGTCGCTCTGGAAACACCATATATTTT.

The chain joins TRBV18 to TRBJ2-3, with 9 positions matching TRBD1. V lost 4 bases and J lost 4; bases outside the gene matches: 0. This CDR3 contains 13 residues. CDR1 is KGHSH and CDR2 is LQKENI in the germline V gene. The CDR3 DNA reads TGTGCCAGCTCACGACAGGGGGCAGATACGCAGTATTTT. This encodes CASSRQGADTQYF. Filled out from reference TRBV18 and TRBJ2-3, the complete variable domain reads NAGVMQNPRHLVRRRGQEARLRCSPMKGHSHVYWYRQLPEEGLKFMVYLQKENIIDESGMPKERFSAEFPKEGPSILRIQQVVRGDSAAYFCASSRQGADTQYFGPGTRLTVL.

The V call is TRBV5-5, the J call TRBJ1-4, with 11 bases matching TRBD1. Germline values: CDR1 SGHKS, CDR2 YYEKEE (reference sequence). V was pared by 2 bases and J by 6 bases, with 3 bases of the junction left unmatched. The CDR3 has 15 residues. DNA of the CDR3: TGTGCCAGCAGCTTAGGACAGGGGGCATATGAAAAACTGTTTTTT. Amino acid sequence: CASSLGQGAYEKLFF.

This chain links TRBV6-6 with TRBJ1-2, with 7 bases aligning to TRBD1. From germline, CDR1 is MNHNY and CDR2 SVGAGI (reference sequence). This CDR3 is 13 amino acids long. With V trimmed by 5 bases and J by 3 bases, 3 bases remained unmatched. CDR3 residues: CASSGRGDYGYTF. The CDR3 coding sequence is TGTGCCAGCAGTGGCAGGGGGGACTATGGCTACACCTTC.

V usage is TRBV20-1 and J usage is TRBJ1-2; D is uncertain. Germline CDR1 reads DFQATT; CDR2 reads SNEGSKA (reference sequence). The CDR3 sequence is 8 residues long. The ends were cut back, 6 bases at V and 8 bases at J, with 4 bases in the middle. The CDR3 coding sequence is TGCAGTGCGGGCGGCTACACCTTC. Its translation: CSAGGYTF.